Sequencing of this T cell receptor (beta chain) was carried out in a study of blood T cell repertoires in COVID-19. In the study overall: Samples taken during acute and convalescent COVID-19 were collected in the United States, Italy and Spain. PBMCs, B-cell-depleted T cells, or T cells were the source of the cDNA or gDNA that made up the material.

Original methodology: Reference gene primer amplification gave nucleated cell count estimates. Repertoires were generated with immunoSEQ multiplex PCR, while TCRdb's copy carries only in-frame clones and drops some. For V, J and clone size, that table is used; D and trimming come from the DNA. The repertoire holds 55,000 to 80,000 clones, with more than 85% as singletons. The CDR3 is 13 amino acids. Trimming left V 9 bases short and J 7 bases short, with 18 bases between. The chain employs TRBV12-3 or TRBV12-4 and TRBJ1-1, with a possible D match to TRBD1 (6 bases). Sequenced input: peripheral blood. This TCR came from a man in his 70s with acute or convalescent COVID-19. CDR3 protein: CASYRTVELEAFF. In DNA form, the CDR3 reads TGTGCCAGTTACCGGACAGTGGAACTTGAAGCTTTCTTT.